A single sample is the source of the 13 T cell receptor beta chains below, sequenced in a study of T cell responses to AZD1222 COVID-19 vaccine. Data came from immunoSEQ multiplex PCR; TCRdb stores just in-frame clones and leaves some out. The sample carries approximately 110,000 clones, roughly 85% recorded once. This specimen was peripheral blood, taken 28 days after the second AZD1222 dose. These receptors all come from an adult who received the AZD1222 COVID-19 vaccine.

The chain joins TRBV9 to TRBJ1-4; D is uncertain. Trimming stripped 4 bases from V and 0 bases from J, with 10 bases between. This CDR3 comprises 15 residues. Germline V gene data show CDR1 as SGDLS and CDR2 as YYNGEE. The DNA for the CDR3 is TGTGCCAGCAGCACCGGGAGTGCAACTAATGAAAAACTGTTTTTT. It translates to CASSTGSATNEKLFF.

The chain carries TRBV3-1 (or the pseudogene TRBV3-2) and TRBJ2-7, with no clear D. Trimming removed 1 base at V and 1 base at J, with 8 bases between. Germline values: CDR1 LGHDT, CDR2 YNNKEL (reference sequence). This CDR3 is built from 14 residues. The DNA for the CDR3 is TGTGCCAGCAGCCAAGGTACGGATTCCTACGAGCAGTACTTC. Protein sequence: CASSQGTDSYEQYF.

The V call is TRBV7-9, the J call TRBJ2-3; 7 nucleotides match TRBD1. V lost 5 bases to trimming and J lost 4 bases; unmatched junction nucleotides: 3. Germline values: CDR1 SEHNR, CDR2 FQNEAQ (reference sequence). The CDR3 loop spans 13 amino acids. The CDR3 spells CASSRQGADTQYF. CDR3 nucleotides: TGTGCCAGCAGCCGGCAGGGGGCAGATACGCAGTATTTT.

This chain links TRBV6-1 with TRBJ2-7; 10 bases agree with TRBD1. Per the germline V gene, CDR1 is MNHNS and CDR2 is SASEGT. The CDR3 spans 15 residues. V lost 3 bases to trimming and J lost 3 bases; unmatched junction nucleotides: 5. CDR3 nucleotide sequence: TGTGCCAGCAGTGACGGGACAGGGGATTACTACGAGCAGTACTTC. It encodes CASSDGTGDYYEQYF.

The genes are TRBV7-9 and TRBJ2-1; 9 bases fit TRBD2. Germline V gene sequence: CDR1 SEHNR, CDR2 FQNEAQ (reference sequence). This CDR3 region has 15 residues. V was clipped by 4 bases and J by 1 base; unmatched bases: 2. The chain's CDR3 is CASSSLAGSYNEQFF. The CDR3 DNA reads as TGTGCCAGCAGCTCCCTAGCGGGATCCTACAATGAGCAGTTCTTC.

CDR3 nucleotide sequence: TGTGCCAGCAGCTTAAGGGACAGTTCCTATGGCTACACCTTC. It yields the protein CASSLRDSSYGYTF. The chain employs TRBV11-2 and TRBJ1-2; 7 bases are shared with TRBD1. The germline V gene encodes CDR1 SGHAT and CDR2 FQNNGV. Germline trimming cut 2 bases from V and 4 bases from J; bases unmatched to any gene: 4. This CDR3 has 14 amino acids.

The table lists this clone with a few counts. The rearrangement uses TRBV5-4 and TRBJ2-1; 13 bases fit TRBD2. The V and J ends lost 3 bases and 10 bases, in that order; junction bases with no gene match: 1. Germline V gene lookup returns CDR1 SGHNT and CDR2 YYREEE (reference sequence). CDR3 size: 13 residues. Here the CDR3 reads CASSSGLAGEQFF. The CDR3 DNA is TGTGCCAGCAGCTCGGGACTAGCGGGAGAGCAGTTCTTC. The full variable domain, with the rest looked up from reference TRBV5-4 and TRBJ2-1, is ETGVTQSPTHLIKTRGQQVTLRCSSQSGHNTVSWYQQALGQGPQFIFQYYREEENGRGNFPPRFSGLQFPNYSSELNVNALELDDSALYLCASSSGLAGEQFFGPGTRLTVL.

The chain carries TRBV27 and TRBJ1-5; D gene ambiguous. This CDR3 has 13 amino acids. Trimming removed 6 bases at V and 6 bases at J, with 12 bases between. Germline V gene data show CDR1 as MNHEY and CDR2 as SMNVEV (reference sequence). The CDR3 nucleotides read TGTGCCAGCAGCGTGGGGTTGTCTCAGCCCCAGCATTTT. This gives the protein CASSVGLSQPQHF.

The V gene is TRBV28, the J gene TRBJ2-3; 11 bases are a match to TRBD2. Germline lookup yields CDR1 MDHEN and CDR2 SYDVKM. The J segment lost 4 bases and the V segment lost 8 bases, leaving 11 bases of the junction unmatched. CDR3 length: 16 residues. The CDR3 protein is CASHETSGSNADTQYF. The CDR3 coding sequence is TGTGCCAGCCACGAAACTAGCGGGAGTAACGCAGATACGCAGTATTTT. Full variable domain (rest looked up from reference TRBV28 and TRBJ2-3): DVKVTQSSRYLVKRTGEKVFLECVQDMDHENMFWYRQDPGLGLRLIYFSYDVKMKEKGDIPEGYSVSREKKERFSLILESASTNQTSMYLCASHETSGSNADTQYFGPGTRLTVL.

V is TRBV18 and J is TRBJ2-1; 8 nucleotides line up with TRBD2. J was trimmed by 5 bases and V by 1 base; bases with no gene match: 4. Looked up from germline, CDR1 is KGHSH and CDR2 is LQKENI. The CDR3 contains 15 residues. In nucleotides, the CDR3 is TGTGCCAGCTCACCACAACTAGCGGCCCACAATGAGCAGTTCTTC. Protein sequence: CASSPQLAAHNEQFF.

J is TRBJ1-4 and V is TRBV27, with 8 bases lining up with TRBD1. CDR1 and CDR2 (germline): MNHEY, SMNVEV (reference sequence). The CDR3 totals 17 residues. The junction had 18 bases not matched to a gene; V was cut back by 7 bases and J by 8 bases. Written as DNA, the CDR3 is TGTGCCAGCAAGCAGATTGGGGAGACAGGGGCAAGGGAAAAACTGTTTTTT. Encoded protein: CASKQIGETGAREKLFF.

The chain employs TRBV7-2 and TRBJ1-6; unclear D gene. The length of the CDR3 is 16 residues. Germline V gives CDR1 SGHTA, CDR2 FQGNSA. Trimming stripped 2 bases from V and 7 bases from J, with 15 bases between. The CDR3 loop reads CASSLKGGLNNSPLHF. CDR3 DNA: TGTGCCAGCAGCTTAAAGGGAGGGCTTAACAATTCACCCCTCCACTTT.

The V call is TRBV4-2, the J call TRBJ1-1; D is uncertain. The CDR3 consists of 14 residues. Between the trimmed V and J ends, which lost 0 bases and 6 bases, there was a span of 11 bases. CDR1 and CDR2 from the germline V gene are LGHNA and YNFKEQ. Here the CDR3 reads CASSQEFRAAEAFF. CDR3 in DNA: TGTGCCAGCAGCCAAGAATTTCGTGCGGCTGAAGCTTTCTTT.